Shown below are 27 T cell receptor beta chains from a single sample sequenced in a study of cytomegalovirus exposure and HLA in healthy donors. The PCR used 60 Vbeta and 13 Jbeta primers. Sequenced by immunoSEQ multiplex PCR; TCRdb stores in-frame clones only, minus some. The sample shows under 170,000 clones, 50% to 75% of them seen only once. Sequencing was carried out using PBMCs. The receptors stem from a woman aged 60-75 years in good health and CMV-seropositive.

V gene TRBV6-5 combines with J gene TRBJ2-5, with unresolved D. The CDR3 length is 14 residues. CDR1 and CDR2 (germline): MNHEY, SVGAGI. The V and J ends lost 0 bases and 5 bases respectively, with 10 bases between them. The CDR3 sequence: CASSYSRVWETQYF. The DNA for the CDR3 is TGTGCCAGCAGTTACTCCCGCGTATGGGAGACCCAGTACTTC.

Comment on this clone: One junction end does not reproduce the germline sequence, and a read error may be involved. The CDR3 reads CASSNRDRGNPHEQCF. The CDR3 coding sequence is TGTGCCAGCAGCAACCGGGACAGGGGAAATCCTCACGAGCAGTGCTTC. V is TRBV9 and J is TRBJ2-7, with TRBD1 matching over 10 bases. Germline CDR1 SGDLS, CDR2 YYNGEE. This CDR3 comprises 16 residues. The complete variable domain, with remaining parts taken from reference TRBV9 and TRBJ2-7, reads DSGVTQTPKHLITATGQRVTLRCSPRSGDLSVYWYQQSLDQGLQFLIQYYNGEERAKGNILERFSAQQFPDLHSELNLSSLELGDSALYFCASSNRDRGNPHEQCFGPGTRLTVT.

The chain's CDR3 is CASSAQGNNSPLHF. Written as DNA, the CDR3 is TGTGCCAGCAGCGCACAGGGTAATAATTCACCCCTCCACTTT. The chain combines TRBV7-2 with TRBJ1-6, with D possibly being TRBD1 (6 bases). CDR3 length equals 14 residues. Per germline, CDR1 SGHTA and CDR2 FQGNSA. The V end was cut by 5 bases, the J end by 5 bases, with 10 bases between.

CDR3 in DNA: TGTGCCAGCACCGCTACCCCTGTGAGCTACAATGAGCAGTTCTTC. This encodes CASTATPVSYNEQFF. This chain connects TRBV7-6 to TRBJ2-1; D gene unclear. The germline V gene encodes CDR1 SGHVS and CDR2 FNYEAQ. This CDR3 is 15 amino acids long. V lost 7 bases and J 3 bases, leaving 16 bases between the germline ends.

The V call is TRBV30, the J call TRBJ1-5; D unclear. Trimming stripped 0 bases from V and 6 bases from J, with 9 bases between. The CDR3 covers 13 residues. CDR1 is GTSNPN, CDR2 SVGIG, per germline (reference sequence). The CDR3 sequence is CAWSVQPGQPQHF. CDR3 nucleotide sequence: TGTGCCTGGAGTGTACAGCCTGGTCAGCCCCAGCATTTT.

V and J are TRBV7-3 and TRBJ2-1; 11 bases match TRBD2. This CDR3 comprises 17 residues. CDR1 SGHTA and CDR2 FQGTGA come from the germline V gene. The ends lost 5 bases at V and 0 bases at J; junction bases unmatched: 6. The CDR3 is CASSLSSGRPSYNEQFF. CDR3 DNA: TGTGCCAGCAGCCTTTCTAGCGGGAGGCCCTCCTACAATGAGCAGTTCTTC.

The chain couples TRBV15 to TRBJ1-6; D is unclear. Germline CDR1 is LNHNV and CDR2 is YYDKDF (reference sequence). The CDR3 length is 15 residues. Trimming cost V 0 bases and J 13 bases, with 16 bases left between them. The CDR3 nucleotides read TGTGCCACCAGCAGAGATAAGGGTGAGGGTCGGCCCCTCCACTTT. Protein sequence: CATSRDKGEGRPLHF. The entire variable domain, with the rest obtained from reference TRBV15 and TRBJ1-6, is as follows: DAMVIQNPRYQVTQFGKPVTLSCSQTLNHNVMYWYQQKSSQAPKLLFHYYDKDFNNEADTPDNFQSRRPNTSFCFLDIRSPGLGDTAMYLCATSRDKGEGRPLHFGNGTRLTVT.

V gene TRBV5-1 combines with J gene TRBJ2-5; TRBD2 aligns across 8 bases. This CDR3 comprises 16 residues. Germline CDR1 is SGHRS and CDR2 is YFSETQ. V lost 3 bases to trimming and J lost 1 base; unmatched junction nucleotides: 8. CDR3 residues: CASSYQGLDGQETQYF. The CDR3 DNA follows: TGCGCCAGCAGCTACCAGGGACTAGATGGCCAAGAGACCCAGTACTTC.

J is TRBJ2-3 and V is TRBV5-4; 7 bases match TRBD2. CDR3 length equals 14 residues. V dropped 4 bases and J dropped 4; count of bases not matched to a gene: 6. Germline V lookup: CDR1 SGHNT, CDR2 YYREEE (reference sequence). The CDR3: CASSLTSSPDTQYF. The DNA of the CDR3 is TGTGCCAGCAGCCTGACTAGCAGCCCAGATACGCAGTATTTT.

The rearrangement links TRBV18 to TRBJ2-1; a possible D gene is TRBD2 (6 bases). The V and J ends lost 8 bases and 5 bases respectively, with 10 bases between them. This CDR3 contains 12 residues. Germline-derived CDR1 and CDR2 are KGHSH and LQKENI. DNA for the CDR3: TGTGCCAGCCTGGGACTGAACAATGAGCAGTTCTTC. Translated, it gives CASLGLNNEQFF.

V is TRBV15 and J is TRBJ2-7, with 8 bases aligning to TRBD1. The CDR3 spans 16 residues. V gave up 1 base and J gave up 2 bases; unmatched junction bases: 7. Germline loops: CDR1 LNHNV, CDR2 YYDKDF (reference sequence). The CDR3 bases are TGTGCCACCAGCAGAGTATTCGGACAGGGCCCCTACGAGCAGTACTTC. The encoded protein is CATSRVFGQGPYEQYF.

The chain combines TRBV18 with TRBJ1-2; no definite D call. V dropped 0 bases and J dropped 0 bases, with 8 bases sitting between them. CDR3 length equals 15 residues. Germline CDR1 reads KGHSH; CDR2 reads LQKENI. The CDR3 bases are TGTGCCAGCTCACCACCGTCGACAACTAACTATGGCTACACCTTC. It specifies CASSPPSTTNYGYTF.

V usage is TRBV27 and J usage is TRBJ2-1; the match to TRBD2 covers 11 bases. Germline V CDR1 and CDR2: MNHEY, SMNVEV (reference sequence). The CDR3 consists of 16 residues. V shed 5 bases and J 8 bases; nucleotides not matched to a gene: 11. The CDR3 DNA reads TGTGCCAGCAGTCTCATCCGACTAGCGGGAACGGATGAGCAGTTCTTC. Translated: CASSLIRLAGTDEQFF.

V usage is TRBV4-2 and J usage is TRBJ1-4; no definite D call. CDR1 and CDR2 from the germline V gene are LGHNA and YNFKEQ. CDR3 size: 15 residues. Trimming left V 2 bases short and J 4 bases short, with 11 bases between. CDR3 sequence reads: CASSQTTGNNEKLFF. CDR3 nucleotide sequence: TGTGCCAGCAGCCAAACCACTGGTAATAATGAAAAACTGTTTTTT.

CDR3 sequence reads: CASSVEVFGDEQFF. The DNA of the CDR3 is TGTGCCAGCAGCGTCGAGGTGTTCGGGGATGAGCAGTTCTTC. The chain couples TRBV9 to TRBJ2-1; a weak D match, TRBD2 (5 bases). This CDR3 is 14 amino acids long. Germline V gene data show CDR1 as SGDLS and CDR2 as YYNGEE. Trimming removed 2 bases from V and 8 bases from J, with 14 bases in between. The full variable domain, with the rest looked up from reference TRBV9 and TRBJ2-1, is DSGVTQTPKHLITATGQRVTLRCSPRSGDLSVYWYQQSLDQGLQFLIQYYNGEERAKGNILERFSAQQFPDLHSELNLSSLELGDSALYFCASSVEVFGDEQFFGPGTRLTVL.

V and J are TRBV28 and TRBJ2-1; 9 nucleotides agree with TRBD1. CDR3 size: 13 residues. Unmatched junction bases numbered 6, after V lost 6 bases and J lost 9 bases. CDR1 is MDHEN, CDR2 SYDVKM, per germline. This CDR3 reads CASRKTGGGEQFF. The CDR3 DNA reads TGTGCCAGCAGAAAAACAGGGGGCGGTGAGCAGTTCTTC. The full variable domain, with the rest looked up from reference TRBV28 and TRBJ2-1, is DVKVTQSSRYLVKRTGEKVFLECVQDMDHENMFWYRQDPGLGLRLIYFSYDVKMKEKGDIPEGYSVSREKKERFSLILESASTNQTSMYLCASRKTGGGEQFFGPGTRLTVL.

The J gene is TRBJ1-2, the V gene TRBV7-9; TRBD1 agrees at 7 bases. The CDR3 extends over 15 amino acids. The V and J ends lost 4 bases and 4 bases, in that order; junction bases with no gene match: 9. Germline values: CDR1 SEHNR, CDR2 FQNEAQ (reference sequence). As DNA, the CDR3 is TGTGCCAGCAGCTCCCGCCCGACAGGGAGCTATGGCTACACCTTC. It is translated as CASSSRPTGSYGYTF.

J is TRBJ2-7 and V is TRBV6-5, with TRBD1 identical over 8 bases. The germline CDR1 and CDR2 sequences are MNHEY and SVGAGI. The J segment lost 2 bases and the V segment lost 6 bases, leaving 6 bases of the junction unmatched. The CDR3 is 14 amino acids. In nucleotides, the CDR3 is TGTGCCAGCAGCCGACAGGGGAGCACCTACGAGCAGTACTTC. It yields the protein CASSRQGSTYEQYF.

V usage is TRBV4-2 and J usage is TRBJ1-1, with 8 nucleotides matching TRBD1. This CDR3 has 13 residues. The germline V gene encodes CDR1 LGHNA and CDR2 YNFKEQ. The V segment lost 1 base and the J segment 7 bases; nucleotides outside the gene matches: 2. In DNA form, the CDR3 reads TGTGCCAGCAGCCAAGCAACAGGGGGTGAAGCTTTCTTT. Translated: CASSQATGGEAFF.

This clone was observed a handful of times. V gene TRBV7-2 combines with J gene TRBJ1-2, with 10 bases identical to TRBD1. With 1 base clipped from V and 4 bases from J, the junction kept 6 bases outside the gene matches. CDR1 and CDR2 (germline): SGHTA, FQGNSA. The CDR3 contains 16 residues. The CDR3 region is CASSLVPGTGVYGYTF. The CDR3 bases are TGTGCCAGCAGCTTAGTGCCCGGGACAGGGGTCTATGGCTACACCTTC.

This chain joins TRBV11-2 and TRBJ2-7; the D gene is possibly TRBD1 (5 bases). Germline assignment: CDR1 SGHAT and CDR2 FQNNGV. Trimming cost V 2 bases and J 1 base, with 9 bases left between them. The CDR3 consists of 14 residues. CDR3 region: CASSLSAGSYEQYF. In DNA form, the CDR3 reads TGTGCCAGCAGCTTATCAGCAGGGTCCTACGAGCAGTACTTC.

The chain employs TRBV7-2 and TRBJ1-4; weak D call: TRBD1 (5 bases). V was clipped by 1 base and J by 4 bases, with 13 bases between them. The germline V gene encodes CDR1 SGHTA and CDR2 FQGNSA. The CDR3 consists of 16 residues. The DNA of the CDR3 is TGTGCCAGCAGCTTAGGGGGCGAAACTATTAATGAAAAACTGTTTTTT. Translation gives CASSLGGETINEKLFF.

This chain uses TRBV4-1 with TRBJ2-7, with 12 nucleotides matching TRBD2. The CDR3 spans 14 residues. Germline lookup yields CDR1 MGHRA and CDR2 YSYEKL. V shed 0 bases and J 10 bases; nucleotides not matched to a gene: 4. The CDR3 loop is CASSQDPSGRAQYF. CDR3 nucleotide sequence: TGCGCCAGCAGCCAAGATCCTAGCGGGAGGGCCCAGTACTTC.

This chain connects TRBV6-5 to TRBJ2-7, with TRBD2 as a possible D gene (6 bases). V lost 3 bases and J lost 2, with 14 bases in between. The germline V gene encodes CDR1 MNHEY and CDR2 SVGAGI. The CDR3 has 15 residues. CDR3 in amino acids: CASSYSGTDAYEQYF. In nucleotides, the CDR3 is TGTGCCAGCAGTTATTCGGGGACTGATGCCTACGAGCAGTACTTC.

V usage is TRBV28 and J usage is TRBJ2-1; D possibly corresponds to TRBD1 (6 bases). The CDR3 covers 13 residues. CDR1 MDHEN and CDR2 SYDVKM come from the germline V gene. Trimming stripped 4 bases from V and 6 bases from J, with 10 bases between. The CDR3 DNA sequence: TGTGCCAGCAGTTACCCACAGGGCAATGAGCAGTTCTTC. Amino acids: CASSYPQGNEQFF.

This clone has more than one count but fewer than ten. The J gene is TRBJ1-4, the V gene TRBV6-5, with 8 bases aligning to TRBD1. The CDR3 is 15 residues long. V lost 6 bases and J lost 7; bases outside the gene matches: 10. CDR1 MNHEY and CDR2 SVGAGI come from the germline V gene. CDR3 loop: CASSLGQGRGEKLFF. The CDR3, as DNA: TGTGCCAGCAGCCTTGGACAGGGACGAGGTGAAAAACTGTTTTTT.

The rearrangement joins TRBV7-9 to TRBJ2-7; TRBD2 might be the D (5 bases). The CDR3 loop spans 14 amino acids. Trimming took off 2 bases at V and 4 bases at J, with 12 bases between the two ends. Germline CDR1 SEHNR, CDR2 FQNEAQ (reference sequence). The DNA for the CDR3 is TGTGCCAGCAGCTTACTAGCCGGAGATTACGAGCAGTACTTC. Translated, it gives CASSLLAGDYEQYF.